This TCR beta chain came from a study of cytomegalovirus exposure and HLA in healthy donors. In its sample, this clone was seen a few times. Its specificity is not known. The study ran its PCR with 60 Vbeta and 13 Jbeta primers. Measured with immunoSEQ multiplex PCR; TCRdb has only the in-frame clones, and not every one. Seen here are a few hundred thousand clones, around 81% observed once, and the top ten hold about 7.3%. Study findings and constraints: The productive fraction for most TCR beta V segments was about 87% or about 30% in an earlier analysis.

The donors comprised healthy bone marrow donors. The sequence came from a woman in her fifties or sixties in good health and CMV-seropositive. Sequenced: PBMCs.

CDR3 bases: TGTGCCCCCTTGGGGGGACTAGCGGGTACCGGGGAGCTGTTTTTT. Translation gives CAPLGGLAGTGELFF. The chain employs TRBV6-1 and TRBJ2-2; 12 bases line up with TRBD2. Per the germline V gene, CDR1 is MNHNS and CDR2 is SASEGT. CDR3 length: 15 amino acids. The trim removed 11 bases at V and 5 bases at J, leaving 9 bases unmatched.